This T cell receptor beta chain emerged from a study of T cell repertoires in ileal Crohn's disease. Study summary: Median disease duration was approximately 8 years; roughly 35% smoked at surgery.

The V gene end was trimmed by 6 bases and the J gene end by 7 bases; junction bases not matched to a gene: 14. The CDR3 is 16 amino acids. Per the germline V gene, CDR1 is MNHEY and CDR2 is SMNVEV (reference sequence). A word on this clone: Its antigen is still unknown.

Here immunoSEQ multiplex PCR was the method, and the copy in TCRdb shows in-frame clones only, minus some. This table holds 5,700 or so clones, 75% to 90% found once. Overall study results and limits: Mucosal expansions were suggested to be mainly CD8 T cells. Compared with non-smokers, active smokers at surgery showed more clonal expansions.

This clonotype was obtained from an adult with Crohn's disease. What was sequenced was ileal tissue. This chain joins TRBV27 and TRBJ2-1; 8 positions agree with TRBD2. CDR3 sequence (DNA): TGTGCCAGCAGCTTTCGGGGGGGCGGGGAGAGGAATGAGCAGTTCTTC. Translated, it gives CASSFRGGGERNEQFF.